These 7 T cell receptor beta chains originate from one sample sequenced in a study of T-cell memory formation after mild COVID-19. TCRdb used MiXCR to reprocess the 5' RACE reads, holding one entry per CDR3 protein. Among hundreds of thousands of distinct CDR3 sequences, 20% were seen once, and the ten largest hold 8.4%. The sequenced sample was PBMCs or a T cell subset sorted from them (not recorded which). These TCRs come from an adult woman who had mild COVID-19 (a few samples of this study predate the infection). Cell type and time point are not known.

The CDR3 DNA follows: TGTGCCAGCAGCGTAGGGGCTAGCGGTTCGAACACCGGGGAGCTGTTTTTT. Protein product: CASSVGASGSNTGELFF. The V gene is TRBV9, the J gene TRBJ2-2; TRBD2 agrees at 7 bases. The CDR3 has 17 amino acids. The J segment lost 0 bases and the V segment lost 0 bases, leaving 5 bases of the junction unmatched. CDR1 and CDR2 (germline): SGDLS, YYNGEE.

This clonotype came up many times. The V gene is TRBV6-5, the J gene TRBJ2-7; 11 nucleotides align to TRBD2. CDR3 size: 16 residues. Trimming cost V 0 bases and J 3 bases; bases outside gene matches: 4. Germline assignment: CDR1 MNHEY and CDR2 SVGAGI. The CDR3 sequence: CASSYSSGRAYYEQYF. In DNA form, the CDR3 reads TGTGCCAGCAGTTACTCTAGCGGGAGGGCCTACTACGAGCAGTACTTC.

The genes are TRBV7-2 and TRBJ2-3; no clear D gene. Between the trimmed V and J ends, which lost 0 bases and 0 bases, there was a span of 4 bases. The CDR3 contains 14 residues. Germline CDR1 SGHTA, CDR2 FQGNSA. The CDR3: CASSLAVSTDTQYF. For the CDR3, the DNA is TGTGCCAGCAGCTTAGCCGTTAGCACAGATACGCAGTATTTT.

The V call is TRBV27, the J call TRBJ2-4; maybe TRBD1 (6 bases). With 3 bases removed from V and 4 bases from J, the gap between germline ends came to 19 bases. The CDR3 contains 17 residues. Germline V gene data show CDR1 as MNHEY and CDR2 as SMNVEV (reference sequence). The CDR3 loop is CASSFRQGRTLKNIQYF. The DNA of the CDR3 is TGTGCCAGCAGTTTCCGTCAGGGGCGGACGTTAAAAAACATTCAGTACTTC.

This clonotype was seen a few times. This chain uses TRBV29-1 with TRBJ2-5; D may match TRBD1 or TRBD2 (6 bases each). Germline CDR1 SQVTM, CDR2 ANQGSEA. V was cut by 3 bases and J by 3 bases, with 8 bases left in between. The CDR3 covers 12 residues. As DNA, the CDR3 is TGCAGCGTTGAGAGGGGGGAAGAGACCCAGTACTTC. Amino acids: CSVERGEETQYF.

In the case of this clonotype: Germline is not matched at one junction end, which may reflect a read error. The V and J genes are TRBV7-9 and TRBJ1-2; perhaps TRBD1 as D (6 bases). CDR1 is SEHNR, CDR2 FQNEAQ, per germline (reference sequence). The CDR3 length is 14 residues. In DNA, the CDR3 is TGTGCCAGCAGCGCAGGACAGACTAACGATGGCTACACCTTC. Translating it yields CASSAGQTNDGYTF. Using reference TRBV7-9 and TRBJ1-2 for the parts outside the CDR3, the full variable domain is DTGVSQNPRHKITKRGQNVTFRCDPISEHNRLYWYRQTLGQGPEFLTYFQNEAQLEKSRLLSDRFSAERPKGSFSTLEIQRTEQGDSAMYLCASSAGQTNDGYTFGSGTRLTVV.

CDR3 coding DNA: TGTGCCAGCAGCTTGGGCCCGGGGTACGAGCAGTACTTC. Protein product: CASSLGPGYEQYF. The chain recombines TRBV11-3 with TRBJ2-7, with D possibly TRBD2 on 5 matching bases. Trimming stripped 3 bases from V and 4 bases from J, with 10 bases between. CDR1 is SGHNT, CDR2 YENEEA, per germline. This CDR3 region has 13 residues.